The next 7 T cell receptor beta chains were all read from a single sample in a study of CD8 T cells in ankylosing spondylitis. A single record per CDR3 protein comes from TCRdb applying MiXCR to the 5' RACE reads. Of 25,000 to 40,000 distinct CDR3 sequences in the sample, 6.5% to 9% were seen once. Sequenced input: blood, either unsorted or a sorted T cell fraction (not recorded which). These receptors came from a male donor with ankylosing spondylitis or in good health (not recorded which).

The V and J genes are TRBV7-2 and TRBJ2-7; either TRBD1 or TRBD2 may fit D (5 bases each). This CDR3 contains 13 residues. Germline-derived CDR1 and CDR2 are SGHTA and FQGNSA. The V end lost 6 bases, the J end lost 6 bases, and 15 bases lay between the germline ends. The CDR3 loop reads CASRLGPGTEQYF. Here the CDR3 DNA reads TGTGCCAGCAGATTGGGTCCCGGGACCGAGCAGTACTTC.

This clonotype was counted at least ten times. The chain carries TRBV12-3 or TRBV12-4 and TRBJ2-7, with 9 bases that match TRBD2. The length of the CDR3 is 15 residues. V lost 6 bases and J lost 7; bases outside the gene matches: 13. The CDR3 DNA sequence: TGTGCCAGCAGGCGACGCGGGGGGGGAAGGGAAGAGCAGTACTTC. Protein product: CASRRRGGGREEQYF.

This clonotype was seen at least ten times. J is TRBJ1-5 and V is TRBV5-5; TRBD1 might be the D (5 bases). This CDR3 has 14 amino acids. The germline CDR1 and CDR2 sequences are SGHKS and YYEKEE (reference sequence). The germline V and J ends were trimmed by 4 bases and 8 bases, with 16 bases remaining between them. For the CDR3, the DNA is TGTGCCAGCAGCGTTAAAGGGGATTGGGAGCCCCAGCATTTT. Translating gives CASSVKGDWEPQHF.

This clonotype was found a few times. The rearrangement joins TRBV7-2 to TRBJ1-3; D unresolved. The V gene's germline CDR1 is SGHTA and CDR2 FQGNSA. V was clipped by 2 bases and J by 0 bases, with 8 bases between them. This CDR3 comprises 15 residues. The CDR3 loop reads CASSLRQLSGNTIYF. The CDR3 DNA follows: TGTGCCAGCAGCTTACGGCAACTCTCTGGAAACACCATATATTTT.

This clonotype has at least ten counts. The J gene is TRBJ2-7, the V gene TRBV29-1; D might be TRBD1 (5 bases). Trimming pared 3 bases from V and 5 bases from J, leaving 11 bases between. The germline V gene encodes CDR1 SQVTM and CDR2 ANQGSEA. The CDR3 is made up of 12 amino acids. The CDR3 region is CSVDLGENEQYF. CDR3 nucleotide sequence: TGCAGCGTTGATTTAGGGGAAAACGAGCAGTACTTC.

In its sample, this clonotype was seen many times. V usage is TRBV27 and J usage is TRBJ2-7; 11 bases are shared with TRBD1. Germline-derived CDR1 and CDR2 are MNHEY and SMNVEV (reference sequence). The CDR3 covers 15 residues. With 2 bases clipped from V and 4 bases from J, the junction kept 4 bases outside the gene matches. The CDR3 region is CASSLKGQGAYEQYF. In DNA, the CDR3 is TGTGCCAGCAGTTTAAAAGGACAGGGGGCTTACGAGCAGTACTTC.

This clonotype has a count of ten or more. This chain uses TRBV11-2 with TRBJ2-1; tentatively, D is TRBD1 (6 bases). CDR3 length: 12 residues. From germline, CDR1 is SGHAT and CDR2 FQNNGV. Trimming removed 5 bases from V and 11 bases from J, with 13 bases in between. As DNA, the CDR3 is TGTGCCAGCAGCACATCCGGGACAAAGCAGTTCTTC. Its protein product is CASSTSGTKQFF.